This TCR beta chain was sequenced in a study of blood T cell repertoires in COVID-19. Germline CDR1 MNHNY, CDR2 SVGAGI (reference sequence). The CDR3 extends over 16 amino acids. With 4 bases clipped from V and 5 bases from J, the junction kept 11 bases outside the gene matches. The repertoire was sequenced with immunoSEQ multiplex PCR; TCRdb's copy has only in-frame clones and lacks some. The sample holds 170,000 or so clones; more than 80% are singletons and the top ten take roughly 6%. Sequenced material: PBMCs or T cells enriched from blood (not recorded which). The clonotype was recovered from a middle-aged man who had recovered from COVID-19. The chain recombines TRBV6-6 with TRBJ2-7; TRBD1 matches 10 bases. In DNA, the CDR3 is TGTGCCAGCAGTTGGCTCCGGGACAGGGGAGGGCACGAGCAGTACTTC. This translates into CASSWLRDRGGHEQYF.